The rows below give T cell receptor beta chains drawn from one sample of a study of shared clonotypes between healthy human individuals. Using immunoSEQ multiplex PCR, the repertoire was profiled, and TCRdb retains in-frame clones only, with some absent. The sample includes 2 million to 2.5 million clones, under 95% of them seen just once. The specimen was naive CD8+ T cells from PBMCs. The receptors derive from a man between 18 and 35 years old in good health. Some clones in this sample may be carry-over from other donors' samples. Both conserved end residues are part of each CDR3. D genes are given only for firm matches. Clone size, where shown, is once, few, many, or a class for clones that have expanded.

v_call	d_call	j_call	clone_size	cdr3_nt	cdr3_aa
TRBV27	TRBD2	TRBJ2-1	once	TGTGCCAGCAGATATTGGACTAGATCGGGCGATGAGCAGTTCTTC	CASRYWTRSGDEQFF
TRBV9	.	TRBJ2-3	.	TGTGCCAGCAGCGTAGCAACAACTAGCACAGATACGCAGTATTTT	CASSVATTSTDTQYF
TRBV11-1	.	TRBJ2-7	few	TGTGCCAGCAGCGACAGGACAATCTCCTACGAGCAGTACTTC	CASSDRTISYEQYF
TRBV28	TRBD1	TRBJ1-2	once	TGTGCCAGCAGTTCGAGGACAGGATGGGGCTATGGCTACACCTTC	CASSSRTGWGYGYTF
TRBV19	TRBD1	TRBJ1-5	.	TGTGCCAGCCGGGGACAGGGGGCTCAGCCCCAGCATTTT	CASRGQGAQPQHF
TRBV29-1	TRBD1	TRBJ1-2	.	TGCAGCGCCCAGGCGGACAGGGCCAACTATGGCTACACCTTC	CSAQADRANYGYTF
TRBV30	.	TRBJ2-7	.	TGTGCCTGGAGTGTATCAGGGGTCGGCTACGAGCAGTACTTC	CAWSVSGVGYEQYF
TRBV7-8	.	TRBJ2-7	.	TGTGCCAGCAGCTTAGAGGGACCGTCCTACGAGCAGTACTTC	CASSLEGPSYEQYF
TRBV5-1	.	TRBJ1-4	.	TGCGCCAGCAGCTTGGGCGGGGGAAGTGGAGAAAAACTGTTTTTT	CASSLGGGSGEKLFF
TRBV4-2	.	TRBJ2-7	.	TGTGCCAGCAGCCAAGGACAGGCGATTCTCCCCTACGAGCAGTACTTC	CASSQGQAILPYEQYF